These T cell receptor beta chains were read from a single sample in a study of OX40 agonist ivuxolimab in advanced cancers. Profiling relied on immunoSEQ multiplex PCR, and the TCRdb table lists in-frame clones only, not all of them. The table shows about 59,000 clones, with 80% to 90% occurring only once. Specimen: CD4+ or CD8+ T cells sorted from blood, collected in a trial of the OX40 agonist ivuxolimab. These receptors were collected from an adult with an advanced solid tumor such as melanoma, head and neck, liver or kidney cancer. The CDR3 runs from the conserved cysteine through the conserved F or W. D genes are given only for firm matches. The size field is filled for only some rows; it gives once, few, many or a size class.

J | length | D | V | size | CDR3 | DNA
TRBJ1-1 | 17 | - | TRBV12-5 | - | CASGLKRTGSFNTEAFF | TGTGCTAGTGGTTTGAAGCGCACAGGGAGCTTTAACACTGAAGCTTTCTTT
TRBJ2-7 | 16 | TRBD1 | TRBV27 | once | CASRLTRTGGPYEQYF | TGTGCCAGCAGGCTTACCAGGACAGGGGGACCATACGAGCAGTACTTC
TRBJ2-3 | 16 | - | TRBV5-6 | - | CASSFGVSAFTDTQYF | TGTGCCAGTAGCTTTGGAGTCTCGGCTTTCACAGATACGCAGTATTTT
TRBJ1-1 | 12 | TRBD1 | TRBV7-2 | - | CASSLDRETAFF | TGTGCCAGCAGCTTGGACAGGGAGACGGCTTTCTTT
TRBJ2-1 | 13 | - | TRBV5-1 | - | CASSDSYRNEQFF | TGCGCCAGCAGCGATTCGTATAGGAATGAGCAGTTCTTC
TRBJ1-5 | 14 | TRBD1 | TRBV2 | - | CASKGTRGRQPQHF | TGTGCCAGCAAAGGCACCAGGGGGAGACAGCCCCAGCATTTT
TRBJ1-2 | 15 | - | TRBV9 | - | CASTLRDAANYGYTF | TGTGCCAGCACTCTCCGGGACGCAGCTAACTATGGCTACACCTTC
TRBJ1-4 | 14 | - | TRBV7-9 | once | CASSLTVQNEKLFF | TGTGCCAGCAGTTTGACAGTACAAAATGAAAAACTGTTTTTT
TRBJ2-6 | 15 | - | TRBV4-3 | - | CASSQGGTGANVLTF | TGCGCCAGCAGCCAAGGGGGGACTGGGGCCAACGTCCTGACTTTC
TRBJ2-7 | 13 | TRBD1 | TRBV2 | once | CASRSGTGNEQYF | TGTGCCAGCAGATCCGGGACAGGGAACGAGCAGTACTTC
TRBJ2-7 | 16 | - | TRBV4-2 | - | CASSQTLPRANGEQYF | TGTGCCAGCAGCCAGACCCTACCGAGGGCAAATGGGGAGCAGTACTTC
TRBJ2-5 | 15 | - | TRBV18 | - | CASSPPGGRGETQYF | TGTGCCAGCTCACCGCCCGGGGGCAGGGGAGAGACCCAGTACTTC
TRBJ2-5 | 13 | - | TRBV5-8 | - | CASSLGREETQYF | TGTGCCAGCAGCTTGGGTAGGGAAGAGACCCAGTACTTC
TRBJ1-1 | 12 | - | TRBV9 | - | CASKGTNTEAFF | TGTGCCAGCAAGGGTACGAACACTGAAGCTTTCTTT
TRBJ2-7 | 14 | TRBD2 | TRBV5-1 | few | CASGTGGPAYEQYF | TGCGCCAGCGGCACGGGAGGGCCGGCCTACGAGCAGTACTTC
TRBJ1-4 | 14 | - | TRBV10-3 | few | CAISTTQGGEKLFF | TGTGCCATCAGTACTACTCAGGGAGGTGAAAAACTGTTTTTT
TRBJ2-7 | 14 | - | TRBV5-1 | - | CASSFEGPTYEQYF | TGCGCCAGCAGCTTTGAAGGGCCGACCTACGAGCAGTACTTC
TRBJ2-7 | 13 | - | TRBV7-2 | once | CASSPPLGYEQYF | TGTGCCAGCAGCCCTCCACTAGGGTACGAGCAGTACTTC
TRBJ1-2 | 12 | - | TRBV6-6 | - | CASSRTGNGYTF | TGTGCCAGCAGTCGGACGGGGAATGGCTACACCTTC
TRBJ2-7 | 15 | TRBD1 | TRBV6-1 | - | CASRIRDRGYYEQYF | TGTGCCAGCAGGATCCGGGACAGGGGGTACTACGAGCAGTACTTC
TRBJ2-7 | 10 | - | TRBV6-1 | - | CATSRHEQYF | TGTGCCACGAGCCGGCACGAGCAGTACTTC
TRBJ1-5 | 13 | - | TRBV18 | - | CASSPAGDQPQHF | TGTGCCAGCTCACCCGCGGGGGATCAGCCCCAGCATTTT
TRBJ2-2 | 17 | - | TRBV9 | - | CASSVNRGASFTGELFF | TGTGCCAGCAGCGTTAATAGGGGGGCCAGTTTCACCGGGGAGCTGTTTTTT
TRBJ1-2 | 14 | TRBD1 | TRBV5-1 | - | CASSQTGQSYGYTF | TGCGCCAGCAGCCAAACGGGACAGAGCTATGGCTACACCTTC
TRBJ1-5 | 16 | - | TRBV7-8 | - | CASSHSLQRNHQPQHF | TGTGCCAGCAGCCATTCATTACAGCGGAACCATCAGCCCCAGCATTTT
TRBJ2-7 | 15 | TRBD1 | TRBV7-8 | - | CASSLFGTAGNEQYF | TGTGCCAGCAGCTTATTCGGGACAGCCGGAAACGAGCAGTACTTC
TRBJ2-3 | 17 | - | TRBV27 | - | CASSPRFRTGYTDTQYF | TGTGCCAGCAGTCCGAGATTCAGAACAGGGTACACAGATACGCAGTATTTT